The 24 T cell receptor beta chains listed next were all sequenced from one sample in a study of T cell responses to AZD1222 COVID-19 vaccine. The method was immunoSEQ multiplex PCR; TCRdb's version includes in-frame clones alone and lacks a portion of them. The sample shows 80,000 to 95,000 clones, about 87% of them seen only once. The sample here was peripheral blood, taken on day 0 of AZD1222 vaccination. The receptors derive from an adult in good health.

The chain is built from TRBV15 and TRBJ2-2; D unresolved. The CDR3 contains 15 residues. Deletions cut 0 bases from V and 3 bases from J, with 8 bases between. Germline lookup yields CDR1 LNHNV and CDR2 YYDKDF (reference sequence). In DNA, the CDR3 is TGTGCCACCAGCAGAGACGGGTCGGACACCGGGGAGCTGTTTTTT. Its translation is CATSRDGSDTGELFF. Together with reference TRBV15 and TRBJ2-2, the CDR3 gives the full variable domain: DAMVIQNPRYQVTQFGKPVTLSCSQTLNHNVMYWYQQKSSQAPKLLFHYYDKDFNNEADTPDNFQSRRPNTSFCFLDIRSPGLGDTAMYLCATSRDGSDTGELFFGEGSRLTVL.

The chain joins TRBV30 to TRBJ1-5; D ambiguous. Trimming removed 1 base at V and 3 bases at J, with 10 bases between. The germline gives CDR1 GTSNPN, CDR2 SVGIG (reference sequence). The CDR3 has 14 amino acids. The CDR3 loop is CAWSGWNPNQPQHF. CDR3 coding DNA: TGTGCCTGGAGTGGGTGGAACCCCAATCAGCCCCAGCATTTT.

This rearrangement joins TRBV6-1 to TRBJ1-2, with unresolved D. Germline V lookup: CDR1 MNHNS, CDR2 SASEGT. Trimming left V 3 bases short and J 4 bases short, with 12 bases between. The CDR3 covers 14 residues. CDR3 coding DNA: TGTGCCAGCAGTGAGTACAGATCTAGCTATGGCTACACCTTC. The encoded protein is CASSEYRSSYGYTF.

The chain is built from TRBV6-5 and TRBJ2-7; D gene unclear. The germline V and J ends were trimmed by 0 bases and 3 bases, with 3 bases remaining between them. This CDR3 is 12 amino acids long. The germline V gene has CDR1 MNHEY and CDR2 SVGAGI. Here the CDR3 DNA reads TGTGCCAGCAGTTACTCGAACTACGAGCAGTACTTC. This translates into CASSYSNYEQYF.

The chain has TRBV5-1 and TRBJ1-2, with a tentative D call TRBD1 (5 bases). CDR1 and CDR2 (germline): SGHRS, YFSETQ. Trimming pared 4 bases from V and 3 bases from J, leaving 13 bases between. The CDR3 has 14 amino acids. Here the CDR3 reads CASSGRDGDYGYTF. CDR3 DNA sequence: TGCGCCAGCAGCGGGAGGGACGGCGACTATGGCTACACCTTC.

The chain combines TRBV25-1 with TRBJ1-2; D not certain. The length of the CDR3 is 13 residues. The germline V and J ends were trimmed by 5 bases and 5 bases, with 12 bases remaining between them. Germline V CDR1 and CDR2: MGHDK, SYGVNS. For the CDR3, the DNA is TGTGCCAGCAGTCACGGATTAGGTTATGGCTACACCTTC. Amino acids: CASSHGLGYGYTF.

The rearrangement uses TRBV25-1 and TRBJ1-6, with D possibly being TRBD1 (6 bases). The CDR3 has 15 residues. CDR1 is MGHDK, CDR2 SYGVNS, per germline. Trimming stripped 3 bases from V and 6 bases from J, with 12 bases between. DNA of the CDR3: TGTGCCAGCAGTGAGGGCAGGGGTTTTAATTCACCCCTCCACTTT. This translates into CASSEGRGFNSPLHF.

V gene TRBV15 combines with J gene TRBJ2-7; no clear D. V lost 5 bases, J lost 5 bases, and 16 bases lay in between. The V gene's germline CDR1 is LNHNV and CDR2 YYDKDF (reference sequence). The CDR3 length is 14 residues. CDR3 coding DNA: TGTGCCACCAGCGAAGAACATAGTCAGGACGAGCAGTACTTC. Residues: CATSEEHSQDEQYF. Complete variable domain (other parts from reference TRBV15 and TRBJ2-7): DAMVIQNPRYQVTQFGKPVTLSCSQTLNHNVMYWYQQKSSQAPKLLFHYYDKDFNNEADTPDNFQSRRPNTSFCFLDIRSPGLGDTAMYLCATSEEHSQDEQYFGPGTRLTVT.

V is TRBV4-2 and J is TRBJ2-3; D gene unclear. The germline CDR1 and CDR2 sequences are LGHNA and YNFKEQ. The V end was cut by 7 bases, the J end by 0 bases, with 11 bases between. The CDR3 totals 14 residues. This chain's CDR3 is CASTQTISTDTQYF. For the CDR3, the DNA is TGTGCCAGCACCCAGACGATTAGCACAGATACGCAGTATTTT.

The rearrangement joins TRBV6-5 to TRBJ2-3; 8 nucleotides line up with TRBD2. This CDR3 is built from 14 residues. Trimming cost V 3 bases and J 4 bases; bases outside gene matches: 3. The germline V gene encodes CDR1 MNHEY and CDR2 SVGAGI. CDR3 amino acids: CASSYDSGADTQYF. In DNA, the CDR3 is TGTGCCAGCAGTTATGATAGCGGGGCAGATACGCAGTATTTT.

The chain has TRBV27 and TRBJ1-6, with no clear D. CDR1 and CDR2 from the germline V gene are MNHEY and SMNVEV (reference sequence). The CDR3 runs 16 residues. Trimming shortened V by 0 bases and J by 1 base, and 7 bases separated the two germline ends. CDR3 sequence reads: CASSLSGVSYNSPLHF. Written as DNA, the CDR3 is TGTGCCAGCAGTTTATCAGGAGTATCCTATAATTCACCCCTCCACTTT.

The rearrangement links TRBV29-1 to TRBJ1-2; 7 nucleotides agree with TRBD1. This CDR3 comprises 13 residues. The V gene end was trimmed by 2 bases and the J gene end by 6 bases; junction bases not matched to a gene: 6. Germline V lookup: CDR1 SQVTM, CDR2 ANQGSEA. The CDR3, as DNA: TGCAGCGTTGAAATGAGACAGGGAAATGGCTACACCTTC. This encodes CSVEMRQGNGYTF.

The chain joins TRBV9 to TRBJ2-7, with TRBD1 matching 11 bases. The germline CDR1 and CDR2 sequences are SGDLS and YYNGEE. V lost 1 base to trimming and J lost 6 bases; unmatched junction nucleotides: 18. The CDR3 loop spans 19 amino acids. CDR3 sequence: CASSVSPDSGTGGYGEQYF. CDR3 nucleotides: TGTGCCAGCAGCGTATCTCCAGACTCTGGGACAGGGGGATACGGCGAGCAGTACTTC. Together with reference TRBV9 and TRBJ2-7, the CDR3 gives the full variable domain: DSGVTQTPKHLITATGQRVTLRCSPRSGDLSVYWYQQSLDQGLQFLIQYYNGEERAKGNILERFSAQQFPDLHSELNLSSLELGDSALYFCASSVSPDSGTGGYGEQYFGPGTRLTVT.

The chain uses TRBV7-9 and TRBJ2-5; 13 bases are shared with TRBD2. The germline CDR1 and CDR2 sequences are SEHNR and FQNEAQ (reference sequence). This CDR3 has 17 amino acids. The trim removed 5 bases at V and 2 bases at J, leaving 8 bases unmatched. CDR3 bases: TGTGCCAGCAGCGTCGGGACTAGCGGGGCTATTCAAGAGACCCAGTACTTC. Translation gives CASSVGTSGAIQETQYF. The full variable domain, completed using reference TRBV7-9 and TRBJ2-5, is DTGVSQNPRHKITKRGQNVTFRCDPISEHNRLYWYRQTLGQGPEFLTYFQNEAQLEKSRLLSDRFSAERPKGSFSTLEIQRTEQGDSAMYLCASSVGTSGAIQETQYFGPGTRLLVL.

This clone appeared once. The rearrangement links TRBV29-1 to TRBJ1-5; D gene uncertain. Germline CDR1 is SQVTM and CDR2 is ANQGSEA. V shed 4 bases and J shed 3 bases, with 10 bases lying between them. This CDR3 comprises 13 residues. The CDR3 loop is CSVVSQPNQPQHF. Written as DNA, the CDR3 is TGCAGCGTTGTTTCCCAGCCCAATCAGCCCCAGCATTTT.

The V call is TRBV11-2, the J call TRBJ2-7, with no clear D. Germline-derived CDR1 and CDR2 are SGHAT and FQNNGV. V was shortened by 1 base and J by 5 bases, with 21 bases between the two germline ends. The CDR3 contains 17 residues. The CDR3 loop reads CASSLGAGRRTEDEQYF. The CDR3 nucleotides are TGTGCCAGCAGCTTAGGGGCTGGCAGAAGGACCGAAGACGAGCAGTACTTC.

J is TRBJ1-2 and V is TRBV20-1, with D uncertain. Trimming removed 3 bases at V and 2 bases at J, with 10 bases between. The CDR3 loop spans 13 amino acids. Germline values: CDR1 DFQATT, CDR2 SNEGSKA (reference sequence). The DNA of the CDR3 is TGCAGTGCTAGTTACCGAGGCAACTATGGCTACACCTTC. Its translation is CSASYRGNYGYTF.

This clone came up once. The chain has TRBV2 and TRBJ2-4; D perhaps matches TRBD2 (6 bases). V was trimmed by 7 bases and J by 7 bases, leaving 11 bases between them. The CDR3 consists of 12 residues. The germline CDR1 and CDR2 sequences are SNHLY and FYNNEI. The CDR3, as DNA: TGTGCCAGCAAGGGAGGTGAGAACATTCAGTACTTC. Its protein product is CASKGGENIQYF.

The V gene is TRBV5-5, the J gene TRBJ1-1; no clear D gene. The germline V gene has CDR1 SGHKS and CDR2 YYEKEE (reference sequence). Trimming stripped 1 base from V and 1 base from J, with 8 bases between. This CDR3 region has 14 residues. The CDR3 spells CASSLRWGNTEAFF. The CDR3 nucleotides read TGTGCCAGCAGCTTGCGTTGGGGGAACACTGAAGCTTTCTTT.

The gene calls are TRBV15 and TRBJ1-5, with 9 nucleotides matching TRBD1. The germline V gene has CDR1 LNHNV and CDR2 YYDKDF (reference sequence). Trimming at V came to 2 bases and at J to 2 bases, leaving 4 bases not matched to a gene. CDR3 length equals 16 residues. This CDR3 reads CATSRRTGAGNQPQHF. The CDR3 coding sequence is TGTGCCACCAGCAGAAGGACAGGGGCGGGCAATCAGCCCCAGCATTTT.

The chain is built from TRBV5-4 and TRBJ1-2; 9 bases align to TRBD1. This CDR3 spans 13 amino acids. V was pared by 4 bases and J by 8 bases, with 6 bases of the junction left unmatched. The germline V gene has CDR1 SGHNT and CDR2 YYREEE (reference sequence). The CDR3 reads CASSGDRVGGYTF. As DNA, the CDR3 is TGTGCCAGCAGCGGGGACAGGGTAGGAGGCTACACCTTC.

This rearrangement joins TRBV9 to TRBJ1-4, with D hard to call. CDR3 size: 15 residues. Germline V CDR1 and CDR2: SGDLS, YYNGEE. The V and J ends lost 1 base and 3 bases respectively, with 10 bases between them. The CDR3 DNA reads TGTGCCAGCAGCGTACGGTGGGGTGCTAATGAAAAACTGTTTTTT. As protein: CASSVRWGANEKLFF.

The chain has TRBV7-9 and TRBJ1-1; D remains unclear. The V end lost 3 bases, the J end lost 3 bases, and 5 bases lay between the germline ends. The germline CDR1 and CDR2 sequences are SEHNR and FQNEAQ (reference sequence). This CDR3 has 12 residues. DNA of the CDR3: TGTGCCAGCAGCTTTAGGGACACTGAAGCTTTCTTT. Protein product: CASSFRDTEAFF.

The CDR3 DNA sequence: TGTGCCAGCACCGGGCACACCGGGGAGCTGTTTTTT. It codes for CASTGHTGELFF. This chain connects TRBV12-3 or TRBV12-4 to TRBJ2-2; D gene unclear. Trimming left V 7 bases short and J 3 bases short, with 6 bases between. There are 12 residues in the CDR3.